A selection of T cell receptor beta chains follows, all from one sample in a study of cytomegalovirus exposure and HLA in healthy donors. Here immunoSEQ multiplex PCR was the method, and the copy in TCRdb shows in-frame clones only, minus some. This table holds approximately 210,000 clones, roughly 80% found once. Sequences were obtained from PBMCs. These receptors were taken from a woman aged 25-40 years in good health and CMV-seropositive. CDR3s include the opening cysteine and the closing phenylalanine or tryptophan.

J gene: TRBJ1-2; V gene: TRBV28; CDR3 protein: CASSSTTGTGVPYGYTF
J gene: TRBJ2-5; V gene: TRBV7-2; CDR3 protein: CASSLHRRETQYF
J gene: TRBJ1-1; V gene: TRBV5-4; CDR3 protein: CASSLGRTGLTEAFF
J gene: TRBJ2-2; V gene: TRBV7-2; CDR3 protein: CASSFMARGPNTGELFF
J gene: TRBJ2-7; V gene: TRBV6-5; CDR3 protein: CASSYSPTYEQYF
J gene: TRBJ2-2; V gene: TRBV7-2; CDR3 protein: CASSLVAGSNGELFF
J gene: TRBJ2-5; V gene: TRBV7-9; CDR3 protein: CASSLSPLDRGRKETQYF
J gene: TRBJ1-1; V gene: TRBV2; CDR3 protein: CASSGLNAEAFF
J gene: TRBJ1-1; V gene: TRBV19; CDR3 protein: CASGRGQFPPEAFF
J gene: TRBJ2-5; V gene: TRBV7-3; CDR3 protein: CASSLAKPRAGGSESVRETQYF
J gene: TRBJ1-5; V gene: TRBV2; CDR3 protein: CASSYLTELPGQPQHF
J gene: TRBJ2-3; V gene: TRBV6-4; CDR3 protein: CASRATSANRDTQYF
J gene: TRBJ1-1; V gene: TRBV5-5; CDR3 protein: CASSSRGHTEAFF
J gene: TRBJ1-4; V gene: TRBV13; CDR3 protein: CASSLKGIKKLFF
J gene: TRBJ1-1; V gene: TRBV19; CDR3 protein: CASSLQGWYQDTEAFF
J gene: TRBJ1-5; V gene: TRBV29-1; CDR3 protein: CSVRLGGPNQPQHF
J gene: TRBJ2-7; V gene: TRBV5-4; CDR3 protein: CASSLAGGSYEQYF
J gene: TRBJ1-2; V gene: TRBV6-5; CDR3 protein: CASSYRRQGLRGYTF
J gene: TRBJ2-3; V gene: TRBV19; CDR3 protein: CASSRGSSTDTQYF
J gene: TRBJ2-7; V gene: TRBV19; CDR3 protein: CASSIEWAGLYEQYF
J gene: TRBJ2-7; V gene: TRBV10-2; CDR3 protein: CASSETSFQRTGAGRPYEQYF
J gene: TRBJ1-5; V gene: TRBV5-1; CDR3 protein: CASSWTGENQPQHF
J gene: TRBJ2-7; V gene: TRBV7-9; CDR3 protein: CARTGPKQGRDEQYF
J gene: TRBJ1-2; V gene: TRBV30; CDR3 protein: CAWRAGRNYGYTF
J gene: TRBJ2-7; V gene: TRBV4-1; CDR3 protein: CASSPGTSGSEQYF
J gene: TRBJ2-3; V gene: TRBV28; CDR3 protein: CASRETSGTDTQYF
J gene: TRBJ2-7; V gene: TRBV5-1; CDR3 protein: CASSSQGWYEQYF
J gene: TRBJ2-3; V gene: TRBV9; CDR3 protein: CASSVGSIKGRSADTQYF
J gene: TRBJ1-6; V gene: TRBV5-5; CDR3 protein: CASSSGADRSRSPLHF
J gene: TRBJ1-5; V gene: TRBV30; CDR3 protein: CAWRVQGTGNQPQHF
J gene: TRBJ1-4; V gene: TRBV15; CDR3 protein: CATTIQGEKLFF
J gene: TRBJ2-7; V gene: TRBV18; CDR3 protein: CASSLGRSSYEQYF
J gene: TRBJ1-1; V gene: TRBV5-1; CDR3 protein: CASSLAPQVNTEAFF
J gene: TRBJ2-7; V gene: TRBV4-3; CDR3 protein: CASSQDGGGPAGAEQYF
J gene: TRBJ1-2; V gene: TRBV9; CDR3 protein: CASSEAEAGGYTF
J gene: TRBJ2-7; V gene: TRBV5-6; CDR3 protein: CASSLGQTSSYEQYF
J gene: TRBJ2-7; V gene: TRBV5-1; CDR3 protein: CASSSRTGAYEQYF
J gene: TRBJ2-7; V gene: TRBV18; CDR3 protein: CASSRSDSSSYEQYF
J gene: TRBJ1-2; V gene: TRBV27; CDR3 protein: CASSSLSLTGTGTYGYTF